This entry concerns a single T cell receptor beta chain. What it recognizes is unknown. This sample is part of a study of identifying expanded T cells in peripheral blood. Study conclusions and caveats: Differentially abundant clones: around 1.2 between replicates, approximately 15 at roughly 13 days, 19 to 20 at four. Clone count variance between roughly 2-week samples rose with total template count.

No infections or other immune events were documented during collection. The CDR3 is made up of 17 amino acids. After removal of 0 bases from V and 0 bases from J, the junction contained 6 bases not matched to a gene. Germline CDR1 and CDR2: SGHAT and FQNNGV. Measured with immunoSEQ multiplex PCR; TCRdb has only the in-frame clones, and not every one. The sample yields 95,000 to 150,000 clones, 84% seen once. Sequenced: blood. The receptor was derived from a person between 18 and 75 years old in good health. V and J are TRBV11-2 and TRBJ2-3; 7 bases map to TRBD2. DNA of the CDR3: TGTGCCAGCAGCTTAGACCCAGCGGGAACAAGCACAGATACGCAGTATTTT. It encodes CASSLDPAGTSTDTQYF.